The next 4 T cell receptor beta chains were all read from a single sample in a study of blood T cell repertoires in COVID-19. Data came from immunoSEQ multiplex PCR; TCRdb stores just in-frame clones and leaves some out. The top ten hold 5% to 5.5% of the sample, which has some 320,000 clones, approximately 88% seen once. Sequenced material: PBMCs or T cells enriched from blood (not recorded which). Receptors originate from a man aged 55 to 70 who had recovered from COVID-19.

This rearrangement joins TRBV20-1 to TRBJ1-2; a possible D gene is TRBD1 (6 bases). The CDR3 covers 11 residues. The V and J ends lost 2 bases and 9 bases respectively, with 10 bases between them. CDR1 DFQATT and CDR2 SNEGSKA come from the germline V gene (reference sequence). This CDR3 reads CSARTGRRYTF. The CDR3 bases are TGCAGTGCTAGAACAGGGAGACGCTACACCTTC.

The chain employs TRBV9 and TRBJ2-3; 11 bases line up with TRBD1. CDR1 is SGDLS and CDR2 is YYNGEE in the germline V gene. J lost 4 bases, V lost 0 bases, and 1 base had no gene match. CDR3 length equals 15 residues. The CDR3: CASSVVGQGADTQYF. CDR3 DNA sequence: TGTGCCAGCAGCGTAGTGGGACAGGGGGCAGATACGCAGTATTTT.

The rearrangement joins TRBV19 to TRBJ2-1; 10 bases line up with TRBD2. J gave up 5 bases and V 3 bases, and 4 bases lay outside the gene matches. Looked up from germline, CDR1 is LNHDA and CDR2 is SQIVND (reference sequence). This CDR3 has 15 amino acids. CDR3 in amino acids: CASSMGLARNNEQFF. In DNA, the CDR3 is TGTGCCAGTAGTATGGGACTAGCGCGAAACAATGAGCAGTTCTTC.

CDR3 loop: CSVVNSGLETQYF. CDR3 coding DNA: TGCAGCGTTGTTAATAGCGGGTTGGAGACCCAGTACTTC. The chain couples TRBV29-1 to TRBJ2-5, with 7 bases aligning to TRBD2. CDR3 length: 13 residues. Germline CDR1 reads SQVTM; CDR2 reads ANQGSEA. Trimming removed 4 bases from V and 5 bases from J; junction bases left unmatched: 7.